This T cell receptor (beta chain) was sequenced during a study of T cells of healthy individuals. This clonotype has only a few counts. Germline V gene sequence: CDR1 MDHEN, CDR2 SYDVKM. The CDR3 is made up of 14 amino acids. V gave up 3 bases and J gave up 2 bases, with 11 bases separating them. TCRdb re-called the 5' RACE reads through MiXCR, storing one row per CDR3 protein. The sample yields 90,000 to 100,000 distinct CDR3 sequences, approximately 16% seen once. The sequence was obtained from a human donor in good health. The gene calls are TRBV28 and TRBJ2-7; D not certain. This CDR3 reads CASSFVGSAYEQYF. As DNA, the CDR3 is TGTGCCAGCAGTTTCGTCGGGTCCGCCTACGAGCAGTACTTC.